This passage covers 14 T cell receptor beta chains from one sample sequenced in a study of T cells in Graves' hyperthyroidism and ophthalmopathy. Using RNA transcripts as the source, TCR beta CDR3 regions were amplified. An initial round of RT-PCR targeting the TCR CDR3 relied on the HTBI primer set. TCRdb analysed the multiplex PCR reads with MiXCR anew, one entry per CDR3 protein. The table lists 500,000 to 650,000 distinct CDR3 sequences, 15% to 20% of them singletons. Sequenced material: blood. The source of these receptors is a man aged 35 to 55 with Graves' ophthalmopathy.

The CDR3 nucleotides read TGTGCCGGAGACGGGGGTACCGGGGAGCTGTTTTTT. Translating gives CAGDGGTGELFF. The genes are TRBV6-1 and TRBJ2-2, with TRBD2 as a possible D gene (6 bases). Germline V gives CDR1 MNHNS, CDR2 SASEGT. The CDR3 spans 12 residues. Trimming took 11 bases from V and 5 from J, leaving 12 bases between them.

This clonotype came up once. The chain has TRBV20-1 and TRBJ2-7; D might be TRBD2 (6 bases). V was trimmed by 3 bases and J by 4 bases, leaving 13 bases between them. Germline V lookup: CDR1 DFQATT, CDR2 SNEGSKA (reference sequence). The CDR3 spans 13 residues. The CDR3 is CSARRLAKYEQYF. The CDR3 DNA is TGCAGTGCTAGGCGGCTAGCGAAATACGAGCAGTACTTC.

This clonotype was picked up many times. J is TRBJ1-2 and V is TRBV3-1; D is possibly TRBD1 (5 bases). CDR3 length: 13 residues. CDR1 is LGHDT, CDR2 YNNKEL, per germline (reference sequence). With 4 bases removed from V and 2 bases from J, the gap between germline ends came to 8 bases. The CDR3 spells CASSRQINYGYTF. The CDR3 region has the DNA TGTGCCAGCAGCCGACAGATAAACTATGGCTACACCTTC.

This clonotype occurred many times. This chain joins TRBV7-8 and TRBJ1-2, with a weak D call TRBD1 (5 bases). This CDR3 comprises 14 residues. V dropped 2 bases and J dropped 8 bases, with 15 bases sitting between them. In germline, CDR1 is SGHVS, CDR2 FQNEAQ. CDR3 nucleotide sequence: TGTGCCAGCAGCTTAAACGAGGGGTTAGAGGGCTACACCTTC. Amino acid sequence: CASSLNEGLEGYTF.

The sample holds many counts of this clonotype. J is TRBJ2-1 and V is TRBV5-1; 10 positions match TRBD2. The J segment lost 0 bases and the V segment lost 5 bases, leaving 2 bases of the junction unmatched. Germline CDR1 and CDR2: SGHRS and YFSETQ. The CDR3 runs 15 residues. CDR3 nucleotides: TGCGCCAGCAGGCCTAGCGGGAGCTCCTACAATGAGCAGTTCTTC. Residues: CASRPSGSSYNEQFF.

This rearrangement joins TRBV6-1 to TRBJ2-3; 7 nucleotides agree with TRBD1. The CDR3 extends over 16 amino acids. Germline V gene data show CDR1 as MNHNS and CDR2 as SASEGT. The J segment lost 4 bases and the V segment lost 7 bases, leaving 14 bases of the junction unmatched. CDR3 DNA: TGTGCCAGCACCAGGGTTATAGGGGGCGGCGCAGATACGCAGTATTTT. Amino acid sequence: CASTRVIGGGADTQYF.

This chain connects TRBV6-2 or TRBV6-3 to TRBJ1-5; 10 nucleotides agree with TRBD1. V lost 10 bases to trimming and J lost 5 bases; unmatched junction nucleotides: 5. The CDR3 spans 13 residues. The germline CDR1 and CDR2 sequences are MNHEY and SVGEGT. CDR3 loop: CATRTGGYQPQHF. In DNA form, the CDR3 reads TGTGCCACAAGGACAGGGGGATATCAGCCCCAGCATTTT.

The CDR3 loop reads CASSMLAGGYNQPQHF. The CDR3 bases are TGTGCCAGTAGTATGCTGGCAGGGGGATACAATCAGCCCCAGCATTTT. The genes are TRBV19 and TRBJ1-5, with 7 bases fitting TRBD1. The germline V gene encodes CDR1 LNHDA and CDR2 SQIVND (reference sequence). V was clipped by 3 bases and J by 3 bases; unmatched bases: 8. The CDR3 has 16 residues. The full variable domain, completed using reference TRBV19 and TRBJ1-5, is DGGITQSPKYLFRKEGQNVTLSCEQNLNHDAMYWYRQDPGQGLRLIYYSQIVNDFQKGDIAEGYSVSREKKESFPLTVTSAQKNPTAFYLCASSMLAGGYNQPQHFGDGTRLSIL.

This clonotype was seen at least ten times. The chain is built from TRBV5-1 and TRBJ1-2; unclear D gene. V lost 3 bases and J lost 8, with 17 bases in between. Germline V gene data show CDR1 as SGHRS and CDR2 as YFSETQ. CDR3 size: 14 residues. In nucleotides, the CDR3 is TGCGCCAGCAGCTCCCAGGCCCAGACGGGCGGCTACACCTTC. Translation gives CASSSQAQTGGYTF.

This clonotype appeared many times. This rearrangement joins TRBV27 to TRBJ2-1; tentative D call: TRBD2 (5 bases). Per the germline V gene, CDR1 is MNHEY and CDR2 is SMNVEV (reference sequence). This CDR3 is 15 amino acids long. Trimming cost V 5 bases and J 2 bases, with 13 bases left between them. The CDR3 DNA reads TGTGCCAGCAGTCGGACGGGGTCCCCCTACAATGAGCAGTTCTTC. Translation: CASSRTGSPYNEQFF.

This clonotype has at least ten counts. The V call is TRBV27, the J call TRBJ2-3; 12 bases line up with TRBD2. The CDR3 runs 17 residues. Unmatched junction bases numbered 10, after V lost 3 bases and J lost 6 bases. CDR1 is MNHEY, CDR2 SMNVEV, per germline (reference sequence). CDR3 in amino acids: CASSFLFGLAGLDTQYF. In nucleotides, the CDR3 is TGTGCCAGCAGTTTCCTGTTTGGACTAGCGGGATTGGATACGCAGTATTTT.

This clonotype occurred a few times. The chain combines TRBV5-4 with TRBJ1-1; no definite D call. CDR1 is SGHNT, CDR2 YYREEE, per germline (reference sequence). CDR3 length equals 14 residues. The V and J ends lost 0 bases and 1 base respectively, with 7 bases between them. The CDR3 protein is CASSLGTWNTEAFF. CDR3 DNA sequence: TGTGCCAGCAGCTTGGGAACGTGGAACACTGAAGCTTTCTTT. Variable domain in full (rest from reference TRBV5-4 and TRBJ1-1): ETGVTQSPTHLIKTRGQQVTLRCSSQSGHNTVSWYQQALGQGPQFIFQYYREEENGRGNFPPRFSGLQFPNYSSELNVNALELDDSALYLCASSLGTWNTEAFFGQGTRLTVV.

This chain links TRBV6-2 or TRBV6-3 with TRBJ1-1, with D possibly TRBD1 on 5 matching bases. This CDR3 is built from 14 residues. V was trimmed by 6 bases and J by 0 bases, leaving 11 bases between them. Germline V lookup: CDR1 MNHEY, CDR2 SVGEGT. The CDR3 DNA reads as TGTGCCAGCAGACGGGAGGGGATGAACACTGAAGCTTTCTTT. Its translation: CASRREGMNTEAFF.

Turning to this clonotype: A much larger clone differs from this one at a single base, so this may be a read error. The chain carries TRBV7-3 and TRBJ2-2; D gene ambiguous. Trimming left V 5 bases short and J 5 bases short, with 9 bases between. Germline V gene lookup returns CDR1 SGHTA and CDR2 FQGTGA. The CDR3 loop spans 13 amino acids. The chain's CDR3 is CASSPLLTGELFF. As DNA, the CDR3 is TGTGCCAGCAGCCCCCTACTTACCGGGGAGCTGTTTTTT. Variable domain in full (rest from reference TRBV7-3 and TRBJ2-2): GAGVSQTPSNKVTEKGKYVELRCDPISGHTALYWYRQSLGQGPEFLIYFQGTGAADDSGLPNDRFFAVRPEGSVSTLKIQRTERGDSAVYLCASSPLLTGELFFGEGSRLTVL.